This T cell receptor (beta chain) stems from a study of shared clonotypes between healthy human individuals. The CDR3 is made up of 15 amino acids. Germline V gene data show CDR1 as MNHEY and CDR2 as SVGAGI. V lost 6 bases to trimming and J lost 7 bases; unmatched junction nucleotides: 4. CD45RO-negative cells were positively selected for CCR7, leaving out terminally differentiated effector memory CD45RA+ cells. The study, taken as a whole, reports: A limitation of the genetic and exposure-history diversity represented arose from few donors. Clonotype sharing across several donors was observed for about 5.5% of naive CD4 clonotypes. Only blood was sampled, and tissue TCR repertoires likely differ from blood ones. Memory subsets had estimated richness that was generally smaller than that of naive subsets.

The table came from immunoSEQ multiplex PCR; TCRdb's copy has only in-frame clones and leaves some out. The sample has under 2,000,000 clones, approximately 94% seen once; the top ten hold 1% to 1.5%. Comment on this clone: The antigen is not known.

The genes are TRBV6-5 and TRBJ2-1; 15 bases fit TRBD2. This TCR was sampled from a man aged 18 to 30 in good health. The specimen was naive CD8+ T cells sorted from blood. This CDR3 is CASSQGLAGGNEQFF. CDR3 coding DNA: TGTGCCAGCAGCCAGGGACTAGCGGGGGGAAATGAGCAGTTCTTC.